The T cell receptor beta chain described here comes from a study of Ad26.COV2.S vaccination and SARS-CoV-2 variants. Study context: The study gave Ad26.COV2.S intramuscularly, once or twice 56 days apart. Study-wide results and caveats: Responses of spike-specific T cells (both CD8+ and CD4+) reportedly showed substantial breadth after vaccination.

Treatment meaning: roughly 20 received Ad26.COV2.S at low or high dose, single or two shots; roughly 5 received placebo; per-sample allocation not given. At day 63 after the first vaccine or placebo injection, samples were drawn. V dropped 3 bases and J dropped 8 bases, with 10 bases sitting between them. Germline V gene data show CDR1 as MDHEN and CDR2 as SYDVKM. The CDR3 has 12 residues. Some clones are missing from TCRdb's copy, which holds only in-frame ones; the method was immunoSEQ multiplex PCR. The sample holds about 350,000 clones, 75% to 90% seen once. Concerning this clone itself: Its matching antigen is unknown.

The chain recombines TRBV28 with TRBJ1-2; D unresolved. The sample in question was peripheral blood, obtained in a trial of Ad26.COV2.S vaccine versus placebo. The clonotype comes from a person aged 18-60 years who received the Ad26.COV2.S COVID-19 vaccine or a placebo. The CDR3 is CASSFMGSGYTF. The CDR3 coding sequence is TGTGCCAGCAGTTTTATGGGGAGCGGCTACACCTTC.